This TCR beta chain stems from a study of cytomegalovirus exposure and HLA in healthy donors. Study summary: Of some 400 genotyped donors, more than 65% grouped in the Caucasian-associated ancestry cluster. Whole-study findings and limits: Earlier analysis yielded a pattern in which most TCR beta V segments were productive about 90% or about 30% of the time. Immune exposure data for these donors was limited to CMV serostatus. When a later analysis compared HLA-associated TCR beta chains with equally common others, the HLA-associated chains turned out to be more clonally expanded and to have lower generation probabilities.

Both 60 Vbeta primers and 13 Jbeta primers went into the PCR. Measured with immunoSEQ multiplex PCR; TCRdb has only the in-frame clones, and not every one. The sample has 270,000 or so clones; 92% are singletons. Of note for this clone: The antigen is undetermined.

The sequence was obtained from a girl aged 2 to 10 in good health and CMV-seronegative. Input material: PBMCs.

The DNA for the CDR3 is TGTGCCAGCAGTGTTTCGGGAGGGTTATTTTACGAGCAGTACTTC. It encodes CASSVSGGLFYEQYF. J is TRBJ2-7 and V is TRBV2; TRBD2 matches 8 bases. CDR1 is SNHLY, CDR2 FYNNEI, per germline. This CDR3 has 15 amino acids. J was trimmed by 4 bases and V by 4 bases; bases with no gene match: 9. The variable domain in full, completed from reference TRBV2 and TRBJ2-7, reads EPEVTQTPSHQVTQMGQEVILRCVPISNHLYFYWYRQILGQKVEFLVSFYNNEISEKSEIFDDQFSVERPDGSNFTLKIRSTKLEDSAMYFCASSVSGGLFYEQYFGPGTRLTVT.